Sequencing of this T cell receptor beta chain was carried out in a study of radiation and T cells in renal cell carcinoma. Background on the study: Nephrectomy followed 15 Gy stereotactic body radiation by 4 weeks. Study results and limitations: In blood, top tumor clones expanded by 2 weeks, shrinking by 4. Pretreatment tumor biopsies were lacking, so baseline clonotypes are unknown.

Worth noting for this clone: What it recognizes is unknown.

V lost 2 bases and J lost 0, with 11 bases in between. CDR3 size: 15 residues. CDR1 and CDR2 (germline): GTSNPN, SVGIG (reference sequence). Profiling relied on immunoSEQ multiplex PCR, and the TCRdb table lists in-frame clones only, not all of them. Here the sample spans 100,000 to 150,000 clones, roughly 91% being singletons. The time point is: blood 2 weeks post-SBRT. Treatment of the sample: 15 Gy SBRT to primary tumor, nephrectomy 4 weeks later. Blood was sampled at baseline, 2 weeks and 4 weeks after SBRT. V and J are TRBV30 and TRBJ2-1; D is undetermined. The sequence came from a woman aged 70 to 79 with renal cell carcinoma. The sequencing here drew on blood, taken from a patient whose treatment included radiotherapy and nephrectomy. The CDR3 protein is CAWSSAPSSYNEQFF. CDR3 coding DNA: TGTGCCTGGAGTTCGGCACCGAGCTCCTACAATGAGCAGTTCTTC.